This T cell receptor (beta chain) was captured in a study of cytomegalovirus exposure and HLA in healthy donors. General study points: Rarity held for most TCR sequences, but there were some public TCRs that occurred in many donors. Cytomegalovirus status was reportedly diagnosed by the classifier with high sensitivity and specificity. Reports indicate that TCR beta sequences accurately predicted the HLA-A and HLA-B alleles of most subjects.

Primers for the PCR totalled 60 Vbeta and 13 Jbeta. Only in-frame clones appear in the TCRdb table, and some are missing; sequencing was by immunoSEQ multiplex PCR. The table shows tens of thousands of clones, with around 80% occurring only once. Regarding this clone: As yet, its antigen is unknown.

This CDR3 spans 15 amino acids. The V and J ends lost 3 bases and 7 bases, in that order; junction bases with no gene match: 5. CDR1 GTSNPN and CDR2 SVGIG come from the germline V gene (reference sequence). What was sequenced was PBMCs. This receptor was obtained from a man in his fifties or sixties in good health and CMV-seropositive. The chain has TRBV30 and TRBJ1-6; 11 nucleotides agree with TRBD1. The DNA of the CDR3 is TGTGCCTGGAGCGGACAGGGGGCTCGGAATTCACCCCTCCACTTT. Translation: CAWSGQGARNSPLHF.